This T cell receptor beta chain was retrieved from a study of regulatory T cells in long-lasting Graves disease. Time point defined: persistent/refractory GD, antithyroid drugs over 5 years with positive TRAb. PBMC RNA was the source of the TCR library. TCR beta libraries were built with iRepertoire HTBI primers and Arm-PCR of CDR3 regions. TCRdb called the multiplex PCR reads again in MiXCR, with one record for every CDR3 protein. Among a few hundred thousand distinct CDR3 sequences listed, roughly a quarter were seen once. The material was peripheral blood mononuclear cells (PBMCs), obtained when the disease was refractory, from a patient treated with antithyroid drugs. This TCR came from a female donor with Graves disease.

The DNA of the CDR3 is TGCGCCAGCAGCTTGGTTGAGATGTGGAGGTCGGGACAAGACCCCCACCACTCTGACTACACCTTC. Encoded protein: CASSLVEMWRSGQDPHHSDYTF. V and J are TRBV5-1 and TRBJ1-2, with TRBD1 as a possible D gene (6 bases). V gave up 0 bases and J gave up 10 bases, with 40 bases separating them. This CDR3 has 22 amino acids. Per the germline V gene, CDR1 is SGHRS and CDR2 is YFSETQ.